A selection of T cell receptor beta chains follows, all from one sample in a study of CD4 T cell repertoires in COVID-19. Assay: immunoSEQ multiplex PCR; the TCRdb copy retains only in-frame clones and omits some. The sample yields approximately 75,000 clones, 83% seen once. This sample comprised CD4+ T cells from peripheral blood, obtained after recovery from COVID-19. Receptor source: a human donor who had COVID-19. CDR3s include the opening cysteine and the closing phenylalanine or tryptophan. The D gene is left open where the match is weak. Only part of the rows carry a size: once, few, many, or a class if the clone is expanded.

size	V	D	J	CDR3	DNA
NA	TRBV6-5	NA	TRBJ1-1	CASRGRLGAEAFF	TGTGCCAGCAGGGGGAGGCTGGGGGCTGAAGCTTTCTTT
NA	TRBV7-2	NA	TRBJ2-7	CASSASPGGLYEQYF	TGTGCCAGCAGCGCTTCGCCGGGGGGCCTGTACGAGCAGTACTTC
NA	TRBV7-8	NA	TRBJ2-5	CASSPASVLFETQYF	TGTGCCAGCAGCCCGGCAAGCGTTTTATTTGAGACCCAGTACTTC
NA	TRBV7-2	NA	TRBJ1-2	CASSAGQPGYTF	TGTGCCAGCAGTGCCGGGCAGCCTGGCTACACCTTC
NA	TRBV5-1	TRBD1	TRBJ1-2	CASSLRSDRAGGYTF	TGCGCCAGCAGCTTGAGGTCGGACAGGGCCGGTGGCTACACCTTC
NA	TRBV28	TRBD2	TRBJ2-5	CASSTRTSGGPSQYF	TGTGCCAGCAGTACGCGGACTAGCGGGGGACCGTCCCAGTACTTC
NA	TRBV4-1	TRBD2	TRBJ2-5	CASSPLKSSGGQETQYF	TGCGCCAGCAGCCCCCTCAAATCTAGCGGGGGACAAGAGACCCAGTACTTC
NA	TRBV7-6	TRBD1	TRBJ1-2	CASSETGGYGYTF	TGTGCCAGCAGCGAGACAGGGGGCTATGGCTACACCTTC
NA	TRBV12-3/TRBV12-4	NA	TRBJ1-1	CASSPQGLEAFF	TGTGCCAGCAGCCCTCAGGGCCTTGAAGCTTTCTTT
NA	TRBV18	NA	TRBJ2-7	CASSPEQGYEQYF	TGTGCCAGCTCACCCGAACAGGGCTACGAGCAGTACTTC
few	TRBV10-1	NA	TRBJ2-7	CASSEDPTLSYEQYF	TGCGCCAGCAGTGAGGACCCCACTCTCTCCTACGAGCAGTACTTC
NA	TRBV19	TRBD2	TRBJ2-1	CASSIMREPYNEQFF	TGTGCCAGTAGTATAATGCGGGAGCCCTACAATGAGCAGTTCTTC
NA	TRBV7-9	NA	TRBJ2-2	CATGFPQITGELFF	TGTGCCACCGGATTCCCGCAGATCACCGGGGAGCTGTTTTTT
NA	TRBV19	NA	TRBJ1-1	CASSTRGLNTEAFF	TGTGCCAGTAGTACGAGAGGGTTGAACACTGAAGCTTTCTTT
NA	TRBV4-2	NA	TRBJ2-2	CASSQEALGPGTGELFF	TGTGCCAGCAGCCAAGAGGCTTTAGGGCCGGGGACCGGGGAGCTGTTTTTT
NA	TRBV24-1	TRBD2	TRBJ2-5	CATSAGTSGKGGETQYF	TGTGCCACCAGTGCCGGGACTAGCGGGAAAGGGGGAGAGACCCAGTACTTC
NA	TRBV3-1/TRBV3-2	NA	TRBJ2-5	CASSQDLGTGWETQYF	TGTGCCAGCAGCCAAGATTTAGGAACAGGGTGGGAGACCCAGTACTTC
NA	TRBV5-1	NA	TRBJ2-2	CASSLWGSGELFF	TGCGCCAGCAGCTTGTGGGGATCCGGGGAGCTGTTTTTT
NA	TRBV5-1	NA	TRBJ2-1	CASSFSGDLSYNEQFF	TGCGCCAGCAGCTTTTCGGGGGACCTCTCCTACAATGAGCAGTTCTTC
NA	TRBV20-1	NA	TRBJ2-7	CSASGFGYLYEQYF	TGCAGTGCTAGTGGTTTCGGATACCTCTACGAGCAGTACTTC
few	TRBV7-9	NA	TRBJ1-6	CASSLIAGGNSPLHF	TGTGCCAGCAGCTTAATCGCAGGCGGGAATTCACCCCTCCACTTT
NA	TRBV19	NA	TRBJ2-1	CASSISRQRANEQFF	TGTGCCAGTAGTATTTCGCGCCAGAGGGCGAATGAGCAGTTCTTC
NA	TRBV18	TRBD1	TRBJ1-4	CASSPPGGGNEKLFF	TGTGCCAGCTCACCTCCAGGGGGCGGGAATGAAAAACTGTTTTTT
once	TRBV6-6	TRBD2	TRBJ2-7	CASSRQRTSGSGNEQYF	TGTGCCAGCAGCCGACAGAGGACTAGCGGGAGCGGTAACGAGCAGTACTTC
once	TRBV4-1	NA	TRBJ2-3	CASSLQDTGTDTQYF	TGCGCCAGCAGCCTACAAGATACCGGCACAGATACGCAGTATTTT
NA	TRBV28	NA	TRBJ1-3	CASSLQGNTIYF	TGTGCCAGCAGTTTACAGGGAAACACCATATATTTT
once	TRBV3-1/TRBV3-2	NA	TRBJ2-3	CASSPRSLDTQYF	TGTGCCAGCAGCCCGAGGAGTTTAGATACGCAGTATTTT
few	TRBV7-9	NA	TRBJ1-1	CASSFAAVTEAFF	TGTGCCAGCAGCTTCGCCGCAGTCACTGAAGCTTTCTTT
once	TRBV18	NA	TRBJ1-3	CASSHNGGSGNTIYF	TGTGCCAGCTCACACAACGGGGGTTCAGGAAACACCATATATTTT
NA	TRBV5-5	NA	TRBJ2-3	CASSTSLATDTQYF	TGTGCCAGCAGCACCTCACTAGCCACAGATACGCAGTATTTT
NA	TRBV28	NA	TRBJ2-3	CATYRVSTDTQYF	TGTGCCACCTACAGGGTTAGCACAGATACGCAGTATTTT
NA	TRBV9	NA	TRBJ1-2	CASSVEGHPYGYTF	TGTGCCAGCAGCGTAGAAGGTCACCCCTATGGCTACACCTTC
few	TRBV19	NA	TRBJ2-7	CASSPGVPYEQYF	TGTGCCAGTAGTCCTGGGGTACCCTACGAGCAGTACTTC
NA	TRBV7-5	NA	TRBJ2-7	CARSRGRRWSYEQYF	TGTGCCAGAAGCCGAGGGAGGAGATGGTCCTACGAGCAGTACTTC
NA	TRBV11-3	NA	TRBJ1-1	CASSLAPGEAFF	TGTGCCAGCAGCTTAGCCCCGGGTGAAGCTTTCTTT
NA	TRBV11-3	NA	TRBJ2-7	CASSSGAGSSEEQYF	TGTGCCAGCAGCTCTGGGGCTGGGAGCTCGGAGGAGCAGTACTTC
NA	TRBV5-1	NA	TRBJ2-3	CASSLMGRNTDTQYF	TGCGCCAGCAGCTTGATGGGGCGGAACACAGATACGCAGTATTTT
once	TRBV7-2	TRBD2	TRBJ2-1	CASSFGQAGARGNEQFF	TGTGCCAGCAGCTTTGGGCAAGCGGGAGCCCGAGGCAATGAGCAGTTCTTC
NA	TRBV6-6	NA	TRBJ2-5	CASSYSSVSRRETQYF	TGTGCCAGCAGTTACTCGAGCGTCTCCCGCAGGGAGACCCAGTACTTC
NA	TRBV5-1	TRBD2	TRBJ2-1	CASRMNRTSGGTSSYNEQFF	TGCGCCAGCAGAATGAACCGGACTAGCGGGGGGACGAGCTCCTACAATGAGCAGTTCTTC
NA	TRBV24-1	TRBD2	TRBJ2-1	CATSDTSGRAYNEQFF	TGTGCCACCAGTGACACTAGCGGGAGGGCGTACAATGAGCAGTTCTTC
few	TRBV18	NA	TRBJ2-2	CASSPTGTNTGELFF	TGTGCCAGCTCACCAACTGGAACGAACACCGGGGAGCTGTTTTTT
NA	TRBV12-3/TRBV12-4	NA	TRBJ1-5	CASRLFSNQPQHF	TGTGCCAGCAGGCTGTTTAGCAATCAGCCCCAGCATTTT
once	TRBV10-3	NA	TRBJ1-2	CAISESVYGYTF	TGTGCCATCAGTGAGTCGGTATATGGCTACACCTTC
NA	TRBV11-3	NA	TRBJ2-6	CASSLEGANVLTF	TGTGCCAGCAGCTTAGAGGGGGCCAACGTCCTGACTTTC
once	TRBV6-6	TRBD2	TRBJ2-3	CASSWASGVGDTQYF	TGTGCCAGCAGTTGGGCTAGCGGGGTAGGAGATACGCAGTATTTT
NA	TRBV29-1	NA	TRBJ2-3	CSVDRGLSTDTQYF	TGCAGCGTTGACAGGGGCCTGAGCACAGATACGCAGTATTTT
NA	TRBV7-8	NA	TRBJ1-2	CASSLGGYYGYTF	TGTGCCAGCAGCTTAGGCGGCTACTATGGCTACACCTTC
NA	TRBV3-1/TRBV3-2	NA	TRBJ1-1	CASSQGRGGLNTEAFF	TGTGCCAGCAGCCAGGGCAGGGGAGGCCTGAACACTGAAGCTTTCTTT
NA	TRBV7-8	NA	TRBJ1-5	CASSHSNQPQHF	TGTGCCAGCAGTCATAGCAATCAGCCCCAGCATTTT